Described below is a single T cell receptor (beta chain) sequence and its context. The entry originates in a study of blood T cell repertoires in COVID-19. At the level of the study: In each case, the material was cDNA or gDNA derived from T cells, B-cell-depleted T cells, or PBMCs.

Either two negative PCRs, clearance, or symptom resolution qualified Cohort 3 donors as recovered. CDR3 length: 15 residues. Germline V lookup: CDR1 LGHNA, CDR2 YNFKEQ. V dropped 3 bases and J dropped 3; count of bases not matched to a gene: 6. As originally analysed: From reference gene primer amplification, estimates of nucleated cell counts were derived. The method was immunoSEQ multiplex PCR; TCRdb's version includes in-frame clones alone and lacks a portion of them. V and J calls and clone size are as listed in that table; D and trimming were resolved from the DNA. The sample comprises under 300,000 clones, about 87% of which are singletons, and less than 3% rests with the top ten.

The chain employs TRBV4-2 and TRBJ2-7; the match to TRBD1 covers 9 bases. This clonotype originated in a woman in her fifties or sixties who had recovered from COVID-19. Sample: PBMCs or T cells enriched from blood (not recorded which). The CDR3 coding sequence is TGTGCCAGCAGCCAGGCCGGGACAGGGATCTACGAGCAGTACTTC. Translated: CASSQAGTGIYEQYF.